This T cell receptor (beta chain) came from a study of technical replicates of blood from a few donors. This table comes from immunoSEQ multiplex PCR, and its TCRdb copy is limited to in-frame clones, with some not included. Of about 88,000 clones in the sample, about 94% were seen once. Germline V gene lookup returns CDR1 LNHDA and CDR2 SQIVND (reference sequence). This CDR3 has 14 residues. Germline trimming cut 8 bases from V and 0 bases from J; bases unmatched to any gene: 3. The rearrangement joins TRBV19 to TRBJ2-1; 8 bases map to TRBD2. The sequence was obtained from a human donor in good health. The sequencing sample was made of T cells isolated from PBMCs. Written as DNA, the CDR3 is TGTGCCAGTGGGAGCGGGAGCTCCTACAATGAGCAGTTCTTC. Amino acids: CASGSGSSYNEQFF.